This TCR beta chain comes out of a study of cytotoxic CD8 clonotypes in ibrutinib-treated CLL. Notes on the study in general: In comparison with age-matched healthy donors, baseline clonality was higher and tracked circulating CD8+ T-cell counts.

The CDR3 totals 14 residues. Between the trimmed V and J ends, which lost 4 bases and 4 bases, there was a span of 14 bases. Germline lookup yields CDR1 ENHRY and CDR2 SYGVKD. Sequencing was performed with immunoSEQ multiplex PCR; in TCRdb, only in-frame clones are kept and a portion is missing. The sample lists 90,000 to 100,000 clones, 60% to 80% occurring once. This clone was observed a handful of times. The antigen is undetermined. The TCR sequence derives from a human donor with chronic lymphocytic leukemia. The chain employs TRBV10-3 and TRBJ2-7; unclear D gene. This specimen consisted of PBMCs, obtained after 12 months of ibrutinib treatment. CDR3 sequence (DNA): TGTGCCATCAGTGCTGGAGAGAAGATTTACGAGCAGTACTTC. Translated: CAISAGEKIYEQYF.